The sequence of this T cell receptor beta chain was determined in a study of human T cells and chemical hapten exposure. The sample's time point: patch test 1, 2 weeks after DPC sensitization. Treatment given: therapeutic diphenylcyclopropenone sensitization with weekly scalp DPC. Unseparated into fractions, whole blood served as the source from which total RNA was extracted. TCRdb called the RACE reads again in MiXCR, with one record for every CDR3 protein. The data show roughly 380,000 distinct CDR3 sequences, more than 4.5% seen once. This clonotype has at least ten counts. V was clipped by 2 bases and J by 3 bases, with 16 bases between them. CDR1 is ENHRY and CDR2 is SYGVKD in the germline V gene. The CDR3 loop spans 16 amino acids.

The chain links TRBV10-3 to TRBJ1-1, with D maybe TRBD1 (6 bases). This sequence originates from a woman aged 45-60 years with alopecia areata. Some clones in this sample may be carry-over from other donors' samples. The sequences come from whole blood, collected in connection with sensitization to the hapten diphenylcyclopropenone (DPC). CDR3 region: CAISENRAVAYTEAFF. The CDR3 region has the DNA TGTGCCATCAGTGAGAACAGGGCTGTGGCGTACACTGAAGCTTTCTTT.